These 27 T cell receptor beta chains were all obtained from the same sample, sequenced in a study of blood T cell repertoires in COVID-19. The data were produced by immunoSEQ multiplex PCR, yet TCRdb's version contains in-frame clones alone and is incomplete. In the table there are roughly 80,000 clones, roughly 82% of which are singletons. The sample comprised peripheral blood. The receptors stem from a man aged 80 or over with acute or convalescent COVID-19.

The chain recombines TRBV6-2 or TRBV6-3 with TRBJ1-5; TRBD1 might be the D (5 bases). V lost 2 bases and J lost 4, with 9 bases in between. This CDR3 spans 14 amino acids. From germline, CDR1 is MNHEY and CDR2 SVGEGT. In DNA, the CDR3 is TGTGCCAGCAGTTACGTTGGGGGGAATCAGCCCCAGCATTTT. It specifies CASSYVGGNQPQHF.

This clone was seen more than once but under ten times. As DNA, the CDR3 is TGTGCCAGCAGCCCCAATGGTCGGGACACCGGGGAGCTGTTTTTT. The encoded protein is CASSPNGRDTGELFF. The J gene is TRBJ2-2, the V gene TRBV5-5; D not certain. The germline gives CDR1 SGHKS, CDR2 YYEKEE (reference sequence). This CDR3 has 15 residues. V was trimmed by 4 bases and J by 3 bases, leaving 13 bases between them.

The rearrangement uses TRBV7-9 and TRBJ1-6, with a weak D call TRBD1 (5 bases). Between the trimmed V and J ends, which lost 1 base and 7 bases, there was a span of 8 bases. There are 14 residues in the CDR3. The germline CDR1 and CDR2 sequences are SEHNR and FQNEAQ (reference sequence). The CDR3, as DNA: TGTGCCAGCAGCTTAGAGACAGCAAATTCACCCCTCCACTTT. This gives the protein CASSLETANSPLHF.

This clone has a handful of counts. V usage is TRBV6-1 and J usage is TRBJ2-2, with a possible D match to TRBD2 (6 bases). Germline V gene lookup returns CDR1 MNHNS and CDR2 SASEGT. The CDR3 is made up of 13 amino acids. V dropped 2 bases and J dropped 7 bases, with 8 bases sitting between them. CDR3 DNA sequence: TGTGCCAGCAGTGAACTAGCGCTCGGGGAGCTGTTTTTT. It specifies CASSELALGELFF.

V gene TRBV5-4 combines with J gene TRBJ2-2; maybe TRBD1 (6 bases). The CDR3 runs to 15 residues. Germline values: CDR1 SGHNT, CDR2 YYREEE (reference sequence). V shed 4 bases and J shed 1 base, with 11 bases lying between them. CDR3 sequence reads: CASSLPGQNTGELFF. The CDR3 DNA reads as TGTGCCAGCAGCCTGCCGGGACAGAACACCGGGGAGCTGTTTTTT.

This sequence joins TRBV19 and TRBJ2-4; 9 positions agree with TRBD2. V lost 0 bases and J lost 1; bases outside the gene matches: 10. CDR1 LNHDA and CDR2 SQIVND come from the germline V gene (reference sequence). This CDR3 has 19 residues. The CDR3 bases are TGTGCCAGTAGTATAGATTCGAGCGGGGGGCTCGGGGCCAAAAACATTCAGTACTTC. Encoded protein: CASSIDSSGGLGAKNIQYF.

The CDR3 is CASRQDGVGSYNEQFF. CDR3 nucleotides: TGTGCCAGCAGGCAAGACGGGGTAGGATCCTACAATGAGCAGTTCTTC. The V call is TRBV11-2, the J call TRBJ2-1, with TRBD2 as a possible D gene (5 bases). The CDR3 is 16 amino acids. V was clipped by 6 bases and J by 1 base, with 16 bases between them. CDR1 and CDR2 from the germline V gene are SGHAT and FQNNGV.

J is TRBJ1-2 and V is TRBV25-1; D uncertain. The CDR3 has 14 residues. V shed 2 bases and J shed 0 bases, with 7 bases lying between them. Germline V gene sequence: CDR1 MGHDK, CDR2 SYGVNS. The CDR3 DNA follows: TGTGCCAGCAGTGAAGCGGCAGCTAACTATGGCTACACCTTC. This translates into CASSEAAANYGYTF.

V is TRBV5-1 and J is TRBJ2-2; tentatively, D is TRBD1 (5 bases). Trimming pared 6 bases from V and 7 bases from J, leaving 10 bases between. This CDR3 comprises 12 residues. From germline, CDR1 is SGHRS and CDR2 YFSETQ. CDR3 amino acids: CASTYQGGELFF. The CDR3 coding sequence is TGCGCCAGCACCTACCAGGGCGGGGAGCTGTTTTTT.

This chain joins TRBV5-1 and TRBJ2-5; 13 bases match TRBD2. Germline V CDR1 and CDR2: SGHRS, YFSETQ. The CDR3 has 14 amino acids. The V gene end was trimmed by 8 bases and the J gene end by 2 bases; junction bases not matched to a gene: 3. The CDR3 coding sequence is TGCGCCAGTCAACTAGCGGGGGGGCAAGAGACCCAGTACTTC. Encoded protein: CASQLAGGQETQYF.

This clone was seen only a few times. The chain carries TRBV28 and TRBJ1-1; 7 positions match TRBD1. J gave up 2 bases and V 5 bases, and 5 bases lay outside the gene matches. CDR3 length equals 14 residues. Germline CDR1 reads MDHEN; CDR2 reads SYDVKM. The CDR3 nucleotides are TGTGCCAGCAGTCGACAGGGCCTAAACACTGAAGCTTTCTTT. This encodes CASSRQGLNTEAFF.

The gene calls are TRBV7-9 and TRBJ2-1, with 7 positions matching TRBD2. CDR3 length: 14 amino acids. After removal of 6 bases from V and 0 bases from J, the junction contained 2 bases not matched to a gene. Germline CDR1 SEHNR, CDR2 FQNEAQ (reference sequence). As DNA, the CDR3 is TGTGCCAGCAGAGGCGGGAGCTCCTACAATGAGCAGTTCTTC. The encoded protein is CASRGGSSYNEQFF.

The V gene is TRBV5-4, the J gene TRBJ2-1; 13 nucleotides line up with TRBD2. The CDR3 totals 16 residues. Trimming took 4 bases from V and 7 from J; bases not matched to a gene: 8. Germline V gives CDR1 SGHNT, CDR2 YYREEE (reference sequence). The CDR3 DNA reads TGTGCCAGCAGCACTAGCGGGGGGGCCTTTGTAAATGAGCAGTTCTTC. Its protein product is CASSTSGGAFVNEQFF.

This clone was seen only once. The chain uses TRBV6-5 and TRBJ1-1; 9 nucleotides line up with TRBD1. With V trimmed by 5 bases and J by 8 bases, 6 bases remained unmatched. This CDR3 spans 13 amino acids. Germline CDR1 and CDR2: MNHEY and SVGAGI. Here the CDR3 reads CASSQQGAAEAFF. The CDR3 nucleotides read TGTGCCAGCAGTCAACAGGGGGCGGCCGAAGCTTTCTTT.

The chain joins TRBV4-1 to TRBJ2-1; maybe TRBD2 (5 bases). The V and J ends lost 0 bases and 7 bases respectively, with 19 bases between them. There are 17 residues in the CDR3. Germline V lookup: CDR1 MGHRA, CDR2 YSYEKL. In nucleotides, the CDR3 is TGCGCCAGCAGCCAAGAGGAACTGGCTCCGAGGGCAAATGAGCAGTTCTTC. Translation: CASSQEELAPRANEQFF.

The chain uses TRBV3-1 (or the pseudogene TRBV3-2) and TRBJ2-7; 8 positions agree with TRBD1. J gave up 6 bases and V 4 bases, and 8 bases lay outside the gene matches. Germline-derived CDR1 and CDR2 are LGHDT and YNNKEL (reference sequence). This CDR3 has 14 residues. The CDR3 nucleotides are TGTGCCAGCAGCCTCAGGGACAGGAGGGCCGAGCAGTACTTC. Amino acid sequence: CASSLRDRRAEQYF.

In this sample, this clone turned up once. The V call is TRBV2, the J call TRBJ2-3; 7 positions agree with TRBD2. The ends lost 8 bases at V and 3 bases at J; junction bases unmatched: 2. CDR1 is SNHLY and CDR2 is FYNNEI in the germline V gene. CDR3 length: 12 residues. The CDR3 region has the DNA TGTGCCAGCGGCGGGGGAACAGATACGCAGTATTTT. The encoded protein is CASGGGTDTQYF.

J is TRBJ1-4 and V is TRBV19, with 10 bases matching TRBD1. The CDR3 is made up of 17 amino acids. Germline CDR1 reads LNHDA; CDR2 reads SQIVND (reference sequence). The junction had 7 bases not matched to a gene; V was cut back by 4 bases and J by 2 bases. Here the CDR3 DNA reads TGTGCCAGTAGTACCCGGGACAGGGGCGAGACTAATGAAAAACTGTTTTTT. It specifies CASSTRDRGETNEKLFF.

The J gene is TRBJ1-2, the V gene TRBV19, with D possibly being TRBD1 (5 bases). Trimming took 3 bases from V and 6 from J, leaving 11 bases between them. CDR1 and CDR2 from the germline V gene are LNHDA and SQIVND (reference sequence). There are 13 residues in the CDR3. CDR3 DNA sequence: TGTGCCAGTAGTATCTCAGGGCCCCATGGCTACACCTTC. Amino acid sequence: CASSISGPHGYTF.

V gene TRBV9 combines with J gene TRBJ2-5; 8 bases map to TRBD2. The CDR3 sequence is 16 residues long. Germline V gene data show CDR1 as SGDLS and CDR2 as YYNGEE. V gave up 0 bases and J gave up 4 bases; unmatched junction bases: 8. The DNA of the CDR3 is TGTGCCAGCAGCGTAGTGGGACTAGGGCCTGGAGAGACCCAGTACTTC. Encoded protein: CASSVVGLGPGETQYF.

The gene calls are TRBV7-9 and TRBJ2-1; D is perhaps TRBD2 (6 bases). This CDR3 is 14 amino acids long. Germline loops: CDR1 SEHNR, CDR2 FQNEAQ (reference sequence). Trimming cost V 1 base and J 6 bases, with 10 bases left between them. The CDR3 sequence is CASSLDSGVNEQFF. CDR3 DNA: TGTGCCAGCAGCTTAGACTCGGGGGTCAATGAGCAGTTCTTC.

The J gene is TRBJ1-5, the V gene TRBV5-5; 10 positions agree with TRBD1. J gave up 5 bases and V 4 bases, and 3 bases lay outside the gene matches. The CDR3 has 14 amino acids. Per germline, CDR1 SGHKS and CDR2 YYEKEE (reference sequence). CDR3 bases: TGTGCCAGCAGCAAGGGACAGGGGCATCAGCCCCAGCATTTT. Translated: CASSKGQGHQPQHF.

The chain couples TRBV9 to TRBJ2-2; 7 bases are a match to TRBD1. The CDR3 covers 14 residues. From germline, CDR1 is SGDLS and CDR2 YYNGEE. V dropped 3 bases and J dropped 6; count of bases not matched to a gene: 5. CDR3: CASSARQGPGELFF. The CDR3, as DNA: TGTGCCAGCAGCGCCAGACAGGGACCCGGGGAGCTGTTTTTT.

The V and J genes are TRBV20-1 and TRBJ2-1; 8 bases match TRBD1. Germline V CDR1 and CDR2: DFQATT, SNEGSKA (reference sequence). There are 18 residues in the CDR3. V was clipped by 3 bases and J by 2 bases; unmatched bases: 15. CDR3 DNA sequence: TGCAGTGCTAGTATTATGGGACGGACAGGGATTACCTACAATGAGCAGTTCTTC. Translated: CSASIMGRTGITYNEQFF.

The chain carries TRBV5-6 and TRBJ1-3; D not certain. The V gene lost 0 bases and the J gene lost 3 bases, with 10 bases spanning the gap. Germline assignment: CDR1 SGHDT and CDR2 YYEEEE. The CDR3 has 15 residues. DNA for the CDR3: TGTGCCAGCAGCTTGGCGGAGTTTGATGGAAACACCATATATTTT. Its translation: CASSLAEFDGNTIYF. Based on the CDR3 plus reference TRBV5-6 and TRBJ1-3, the full variable domain is DAGVTQSPTHLIKTRGQQVTLRCSPKSGHDTVSWYQQALGQGPQFIFQYYEEEERQRGNFPDRFSGHQFPNYSSELNVNALLLGDSALYLCASSLAEFDGNTIYFGEGSWLTVV.

The V call is TRBV10-3, the J call TRBJ2-7; a possible D gene is TRBD1 (6 bases). The CDR3 covers 12 residues. The ends were cut back, 5 bases at V and 3 bases at J, with 8 bases in the middle. Per the germline V gene, CDR1 is ENHRY and CDR2 is SYGVKD. CDR3 coding DNA: TGTGCCATCAGTTTGGACAGCTACGAGCAGTACTTC. Translation gives CAISLDSYEQYF.

The gene calls are TRBV30 and TRBJ2-3; 8 bases align to TRBD1. The CDR3 covers 13 residues. Germline CDR1 reads GTSNPN; CDR2 reads SVGIG (reference sequence). The junction had 4 bases not matched to a gene; V was cut back by 3 bases and J by 5 bases. The CDR3 DNA follows: TGTGCCTGGAGCGATGACAGGGGAGATACGCAGTATTTT. It codes for CAWSDDRGDTQYF.